The 11 T cell receptor beta chains below were found in one sample sequenced in a study of beta chain features in type 1 diabetes. General study points: Shorter TCRB CDR3s, moderately but significantly so, marked every one of the four CD4+ subsets in Type 1 diabetes patients.

No cognate antigen is known for these TCRs. The sequenced template was cDNA made from the entire isolated RNA. The protocol was immunoSEQ multiplex PCR, while the TCRdb copy is restricted to in-frame clones and leaves out a portion. The sample lists about 180,000 clones, less than 10% occurring once. The sequencing input was central memory CD4+ T cells from blood. The origin of the receptors is a man between 18 and 29 years old with type 1 diabetes.

The sample holds a few counts of this clone. The J gene is TRBJ2-3, the V gene TRBV5-1, with TRBD2 identical over 8 bases. Looked up from germline, CDR1 is SGHRS and CDR2 is YFSETQ. The CDR3 is 18 amino acids. Unmatched junction bases numbered 12, after V lost 0 bases and J lost 3 bases. CDR3 sequence reads: CASSLGATGGPGTDTQYF. The CDR3 bases are TGCGCCAGCAGCTTGGGGGCTACGGGAGGGCCGGGGACAGATACGCAGTATTTT.

The CDR3 loop is CASSLSAGQGGHNSPLHF. CDR3 DNA sequence: TGTGCCAGCAGCTTGTCTGCCGGGCAGGGAGGTCATAATTCACCCCTCCACTTT. The rearrangement joins TRBV7-8 to TRBJ1-6; TRBD1 is a possible D gene (5 bases). The CDR3 is 18 residues long. Germline CDR1 reads SGHVS; CDR2 reads FQNEAQ. Trimming took off 3 bases at V and 5 bases at J, with 20 bases between the two ends.

This clone was seen a few times. V usage is TRBV30 and J usage is TRBJ1-6, with 8 bases matching TRBD1. Germline values: CDR1 GTSNPN, CDR2 SVGIG (reference sequence). CDR3 size: 14 residues. Unmatched junction bases numbered 8, after V lost 3 bases and J lost 10 bases. DNA of the CDR3: TGTGCCTGGAGCAGGGGGCTAGGAGGGTCACCCCTCCACTTT. Its protein is CAWSRGLGGSPLHF.

CDR3 residues: CASSPPTGNEQFF. CDR3 nucleotides: TGTGCCAGCTCACCACCGACAGGGAATGAGCAGTTCTTC. The rearrangement uses TRBV18 and TRBJ2-1; 7 bases line up with TRBD1. Germline assignment: CDR1 KGHSH and CDR2 LQKENI. Trimming at V came to 0 bases and at J to 7 bases, leaving 0 bases not matched to a gene. CDR3 length: 13 amino acids.

This clone was seen more than once but under ten times. V gene TRBV27 combines with J gene TRBJ1-2; TRBD1 matches 9 bases. Germline-derived CDR1 and CDR2 are MNHEY and SMNVEV (reference sequence). With 5 bases clipped from V and 8 bases from J, the junction kept 6 bases outside the gene matches. The CDR3 has 13 residues. In DNA form, the CDR3 reads TGTGCCAGCAGTGACGGGACAGGGTTAGGCTACACCTTC. Amino acids: CASSDGTGLGYTF.

The rearrangement uses TRBV28 and TRBJ2-3; maybe TRBD1 (7 bases). The CDR3 extends over 13 amino acids. The V end lost 11 bases, the J end lost 2 bases, and 14 bases lay between the germline ends. CDR1 MDHEN and CDR2 SYDVKM come from the germline V gene. The CDR3 DNA is TGTGCCTCCCAGGGGGGCCTCACAGATACGCAGTATTTT. Translation: CASQGGLTDTQYF.

This clone was observed at least ten times. The chain joins TRBV28 to TRBJ2-1; weak D call: TRBD1 (5 bases). V was clipped by 4 bases and J by 5 bases, with 6 bases between them. The CDR3 sequence is 12 residues long. Germline CDR1 is MDHEN and CDR2 is SYDVKM. CDR3 bases: TGTGCCAGCAGTTGGGGCGACAATGAGCAGTTCTTC. Protein: CASSWGDNEQFF. Using reference TRBV28 and TRBJ2-1 for the parts outside the CDR3, the full variable domain is DVKVTQSSRYLVKRTGEKVFLECVQDMDHENMFWYRQDPGLGLRLIYFSYDVKMKEKGDIPEGYSVSREKKERFSLILESASTNQTSMYLCASSWGDNEQFFGPGTRLTVL.

In this sample, this clone turned up a few times. The chain recombines TRBV9 with TRBJ2-3; D gene uncertain. Trimming removed 4 bases at V and 5 bases at J, with 11 bases between. CDR3 length: 13 residues. Germline V lookup: CDR1 SGDLS, CDR2 YYNGEE. The CDR3 coding sequence is TGTGCCAGCAGCCCCCGGTTTGGAGATACGCAGTATTTT. Translating gives CASSPRFGDTQYF.

This clone was observed a handful of times. The J gene is TRBJ2-7, the V gene TRBV27, with 10 bases aligning to TRBD1. The CDR3 is 15 residues long. Germline CDR1 is MNHEY and CDR2 is SMNVEV (reference sequence). V was clipped by 5 bases and J by 4 bases; unmatched bases: 8. The chain's CDR3 is CASSPRQGAGYEQYF. CDR3 nucleotides: TGTGCCAGCAGTCCTAGACAGGGGGCGGGGTACGAGCAGTACTTC.

This clone has just a few counts. The chain has TRBV18 and TRBJ2-5; 9 bases are a match to TRBD2. Germline-derived CDR1 and CDR2 are KGHSH and LQKENI. This CDR3 region has 17 residues. Germline trimming cut 3 bases from V and 5 bases from J; bases unmatched to any gene: 13. In nucleotides, the CDR3 is TGTGCCAGCTCACCGTCAATACTTAGCGGGAGACGGGAGACCCAGTACTTC. Amino acid sequence: CASSPSILSGRRETQYF.

The chain is built from TRBV11-2 and TRBJ2-5, with TRBD1 as a possible D gene (6 bases). The CDR3 runs to 13 residues. In germline, CDR1 is SGHAT, CDR2 FQNNGV. Trimming pared 5 bases from V and 1 base from J, leaving 8 bases between. The CDR3 region is CASSRQVQETQYF. The CDR3 DNA follows: TGTGCCAGCAGCCGACAGGTCCAAGAGACCCAGTACTTC.